This TCR beta chain stems from a study of blood T cell repertoires in COVID-19. As for the study in general: PBMCs, B-cell-depleted T cells, or T cells were the source of the cDNA or gDNA that made up the material.

The table came from immunoSEQ multiplex PCR; TCRdb's copy has only in-frame clones and leaves some out. The repertoire holds under 50,000 clones, around 86% seen once, with around 5.2% in the top ten. This CDR3 contains 14 residues. The chain recombines TRBV21-1 with TRBJ1-4. TRBV21-1 is classified as a pseudogene. Sequences were obtained from peripheral blood. The clonotype comes from a man aged 35 to 55 with active COVID-19. CDR3 in amino acids: CASSPLATNEKLFF. CDR3 nucleotides: TGTGCCAGCTCCCCATTAGCAACTAATGAAAAACTGTTTTTT.